One sample yielded the 27 T cell receptor beta chains listed below, sequenced in a study of blood T cell repertoires in COVID-19. Using immunoSEQ multiplex PCR, the repertoire was profiled, and TCRdb retains in-frame clones only, with some absent. The table records about 29,000 clones, 89% of them present only once. The sequencing input was peripheral blood. These TCRs come from a human donor in a cohort sampled during active COVID-19.

Only a few counts were recorded for this clone. CDR3: CSVSTSQTSGANVLTF. The CDR3 coding sequence is TGCAGCGTTTCGACTAGCCAGACCTCTGGGGCCAACGTCCTGACTTTC. This chain connects TRBV29-1 to TRBJ2-6; 7 positions match TRBD2. V shed 5 bases and J 0 bases; nucleotides not matched to a gene: 7. Looked up from germline, CDR1 is SQVTM and CDR2 is ANQGSEA. This CDR3 contains 16 residues.

The chain is built from TRBV7-8 and TRBJ1-2; D possibly corresponds to TRBD1 (5 bases). Looked up from germline, CDR1 is SGHVS and CDR2 is FQNEAQ. The CDR3 runs to 15 residues. Trimming removed 0 bases at V and 4 bases at J, with 12 bases between. The CDR3 region has the DNA TGTGCCAGCAGCTTAGCCCAGGGCGCGACCTATGGCTACACCTTC. Its protein product is CASSLAQGATYGYTF.

This chain links TRBV10-3 with TRBJ1-6; 9 bases fit TRBD1. Germline CDR1 is ENHRY and CDR2 is SYGVKD. This CDR3 is 15 amino acids long. V dropped 0 bases and J dropped 7; count of bases not matched to a gene: 1. The chain's CDR3 is CAISESGQGNSPLHF. The CDR3 DNA follows: TGTGCCATCAGTGAGTCCGGACAGGGGAATTCACCCCTCCACTTT.

This chain's CDR3 is CASSLWEGRTYNSPLHF. The DNA for the CDR3 is TGTGCCAGCAGTTTATGGGAGGGAAGGACCTATAATTCACCCCTCCACTTT. The chain carries TRBV28 and TRBJ1-6, with D uncertain. The CDR3 has 17 amino acids. V lost 0 bases to trimming and J lost 2 bases, with 11 bases between them. CDR1 MDHEN and CDR2 SYDVKM come from the germline V gene.

The genes are TRBV19 and TRBJ1-5; D is undetermined. Between the trimmed V and J ends, which lost 3 bases and 3 bases, there was a span of 3 bases. The CDR3 totals 12 residues. Germline V gene lookup returns CDR1 LNHDA and CDR2 SQIVND (reference sequence). CDR3 region: CASSISNQPQHF. Here the CDR3 DNA reads TGTGCCAGTAGTATCTCCAATCAGCCCCAGCATTTT.

This clone was counted a single time. This rearrangement joins TRBV6-6 to TRBJ2-2; tentatively, D is TRBD2 (5 bases). The CDR3 has 15 residues. Deletions cut 4 bases from V and 4 bases from J, with 13 bases between. Germline lookup yields CDR1 MNHNY and CDR2 SVGAGI (reference sequence). CDR3 loop: CASSSLAPSTGELFF. In nucleotides, the CDR3 is TGTGCCAGCAGTTCCCTAGCCCCCAGCACCGGGGAGCTGTTTTTT.

The chain has TRBV19 and TRBJ1-2; the D is unclear. With 7 bases removed from V and 7 bases from J, the gap between germline ends came to 25 bases. CDR1 and CDR2 from the germline V gene are LNHDA and SQIVND (reference sequence). This CDR3 is built from 16 residues. CDR3: CASTKERSMILGGYTF. The CDR3 region has the DNA TGTGCCAGTACCAAAGAACGGTCGATGATCCTAGGTGGCTACACCTTC.

The CDR3, as DNA: TGTGCCAGCAATCCCAGGGTTTACACTGAAGCTTTCTTT. Its protein product is CASNPRVYTEAFF. The chain recombines TRBV7-9 with TRBJ1-1; D possibly corresponds to TRBD1 (5 bases). The CDR3 consists of 13 residues. Germline V gene data show CDR1 as SEHNR and CDR2 as FQNEAQ (reference sequence). V lost 7 bases and J lost 3, with 12 bases in between.

CDR3 bases: TGTGCCAGCACCTTATCTAGCTTGGTTGAGCAGTTCTTC. Amino acid sequence: CASTLSSLVEQFF. The chain is built from TRBV6-5 and TRBJ2-1, with a weak D call TRBD2 (5 bases). V dropped 7 bases and J dropped 9 bases, with 16 bases sitting between them. CDR1 is MNHEY, CDR2 SVGAGI, per germline. The CDR3 extends over 13 amino acids.

The chain links TRBV7-9 to TRBJ2-1; 7 nucleotides line up with TRBD2. CDR3 length equals 16 residues. Trimming removed 1 base from V and 4 bases from J; junction bases left unmatched: 7. CDR1 SEHNR and CDR2 FQNEAQ come from the germline V gene (reference sequence). The CDR3 here is CASSLVSSGAYNEQFF. Written as DNA, the CDR3 is TGTGCCAGCAGCTTAGTTTCCAGCGGGGCATACAATGAGCAGTTCTTC.

The chain uses TRBV3-1 (or the pseudogene TRBV3-2) and TRBJ2-5; D may be TRBD1 (5 bases). The CDR3 is 14 residues long. Germline-derived CDR1 and CDR2 are LGHDT and YNNKEL (reference sequence). Trimming took off 2 bases at V and 5 bases at J, with 12 bases between the two ends. CDR3 nucleotides: TGTGCCAGCAGCCAAATCCCAGGGCGGGAGACCCAGTACTTC. Amino acid sequence: CASSQIPGRETQYF.

The V call is TRBV6-6, the J call TRBJ1-1, with TRBD1 as a possible D gene (5 bases). CDR1 and CDR2 from the germline V gene are MNHNY and SVGAGI (reference sequence). This CDR3 has 12 amino acids. V lost 2 bases and J 11 bases, leaving 12 bases between the germline ends. The CDR3 DNA is TGTGCCAGCAGTTACCCCAGGGCCCGGGCTTTCTTT. It is translated as CASSYPRARAFF.

This chain uses TRBV7-9 with TRBJ2-3; 12 positions agree with TRBD2. Trimming removed 5 bases from V and 0 bases from J; junction bases left unmatched: 9. This CDR3 spans 18 amino acids. Looked up from germline, CDR1 is SEHNR and CDR2 is FQNEAQ (reference sequence). CDR3 nucleotides: TGTGCCAGCAGCCGTACTAGCGGGGGGTTCTCTAGCACAGATACGCAGTATTTT. Amino acids: CASSRTSGGFSSTDTQYF.

The chain uses TRBV5-1 and TRBJ2-1, with a possible D match to TRBD2 (5 bases). CDR1 is SGHRS and CDR2 is YFSETQ in the germline V gene. V gave up 0 bases and J gave up 0 bases, with 10 bases separating them. This CDR3 has 16 amino acids. The DNA of the CDR3 is TGCGCCAGCAGCTTGGACGGGATTAGCTCCTACAATGAGCAGTTCTTC. Translated, it gives CASSLDGISSYNEQFF.

The genes are TRBV5-5 and TRBJ1-1, with D uncertain. The CDR3 has 14 amino acids. V gave up 1 base and J gave up 3 bases, with 10 bases separating them. Germline-derived CDR1 and CDR2 are SGHKS and YYEKEE (reference sequence). CDR3 nucleotides: TGTGCCAGCAGCTTGTGGTTCGGGGACACTGAAGCTTTCTTT. It encodes CASSLWFGDTEAFF. Combining the CDR3 with reference TRBV5-5 and TRBJ1-1 gives the whole variable domain DAGVTQSPTHLIKTRGQQVTLRCSPISGHKSVSWYQQVLGQGPQFIFQYYEKEERGRGNFPDRFSARQFPNYSSELNVNALLLGDSALYLCASSLWFGDTEAFFGQGTRLTVV.

The V call is TRBV1, the J call TRBJ2-3; the table's TRBD2 call for D was not verified on the DNA. TRBV1 is noted as a pseudogene. CDR3 length: 16 amino acids. The CDR3 DNA reads as TGCACCAGCAGCCAAGATCGGAGACTAGCAACAGATACGCAGTATTTT. As protein: CTSSQDRRLATDTQYF.

This chain uses TRBV5-1 with TRBJ2-6; 7 bases match TRBD2. The CDR3 has 17 amino acids. The germline CDR1 and CDR2 sequences are SGHRS and YFSETQ. Germline trimming cut 6 bases from V and 2 bases from J; bases unmatched to any gene: 11. Here the CDR3 DNA reads TGCGCCAGCATTGCGGGAGCTTCGGTGACTGGGGCCAACGTCCTGACTTTC. Protein: CASIAGASVTGANVLTF.

V usage is TRBV7-9 and J usage is TRBJ1-2, with a tentative D call TRBD1 (6 bases). The CDR3 covers 14 residues. Germline assignment: CDR1 SEHNR and CDR2 FQNEAQ (reference sequence). V dropped 5 bases and J dropped 4 bases, with 14 bases sitting between them. The DNA of the CDR3 is TGTGCCAGCAGCATCGCAGGGGCGGCCTATGGCTACACCTTC. Translated: CASSIAGAAYGYTF.

V gene TRBV29-1 combines with J gene TRBJ2-7; perhaps TRBD1 as D (6 bases). From germline, CDR1 is SQVTM and CDR2 ANQGSEA. V lost 7 bases and J 4 bases, leaving 11 bases between the germline ends. CDR3 length: 11 amino acids. CDR3 DNA sequence: TGCAGCGCAGATACAGGGTACGAGCAGTACTTC. Its protein is CSADTGYEQYF.

The chain combines TRBV2 with TRBJ1-2, with D tentatively TRBD1 (5 bases). Germline V gene sequence: CDR1 SNHLY, CDR2 FYNNEI. The CDR3 extends over 13 amino acids. Trimming removed 2 bases at V and 4 bases at J, with 8 bases between. As DNA, the CDR3 is TGTGCCAGCAGTGAAAGGGGTCCCTATGGCTACACCTTC. Translation gives CASSERGPYGYTF.

The chain employs TRBV27 and TRBJ1-1; D unresolved. Between the trimmed V and J ends, which lost 6 bases and 4 bases, there was a span of 12 bases. This CDR3 is 13 amino acids long. Per germline, CDR1 MNHEY and CDR2 SMNVEV (reference sequence). CDR3 in amino acids: CASSRRGGTEAFF. CDR3 nucleotide sequence: TGTGCCAGCAGCCGCCGTGGAGGCACTGAAGCTTTCTTT.

The V gene is TRBV7-8, the J gene TRBJ1-2; 8 bases are shared with TRBD1. V lost 4 bases and J lost 5; bases outside the gene matches: 6. The germline gives CDR1 SGHVS, CDR2 FQNEAQ. This CDR3 is built from 14 residues. The CDR3 is CASSWTGTGYGYTF. CDR3 coding DNA: TGTGCCAGCAGCTGGACAGGGACCGGGTATGGCTACACCTTC.

This clone turned up a few times. The J gene is TRBJ2-7, the V gene TRBV7-2; 7 nucleotides agree with TRBD1. The CDR3 consists of 18 residues. CDR1 is SGHTA, CDR2 FQGNSA, per germline. The junction had 15 bases not matched to a gene; V was cut back by 0 bases and J by 4 bases. For the CDR3, the DNA is TGTGCCAGCAGCTTAGCTAGTTTAATGACAGGGAGCCAGTACGAGCAGTACTTC. This encodes CASSLASLMTGSQYEQYF.

In this sample, this clone turned up once. The chain employs TRBV10-3 and TRBJ2-5; maybe TRBD1 (6 bases). The CDR3 extends over 12 amino acids. Germline loops: CDR1 ENHRY, CDR2 SYGVKD. V was pared by 5 bases and J by 5 bases, with 9 bases between. The CDR3 DNA reads as TGTGCCATCAGTTTTACAGGGGAGACCCAGTACTTC. It translates to CAISFTGETQYF.

V is TRBV27 and J is TRBJ1-5; no reliable D call. The V and J ends lost 8 bases and 4 bases respectively, with 15 bases between them. The CDR3 extends over 14 amino acids. The V gene's germline CDR1 is MNHEY and CDR2 SMNVEV (reference sequence). The CDR3 DNA reads as TGTGCCAGCTCCCACGGACTGACAAATCAGCCCCAGCATTTT. Its protein is CASSHGLTNQPQHF.

The chain joins TRBV7-2 to TRBJ2-2, with 7 positions matching TRBD1. The CDR3 length is 15 residues. Germline V CDR1 and CDR2: SGHTA, FQGNSA. V dropped 5 bases and J dropped 1; count of bases not matched to a gene: 4. This CDR3 reads CASSPGTVNTGELFF. Written as DNA, the CDR3 is TGTGCCAGCAGCCCAGGGACAGTGAACACCGGGGAGCTGTTTTTT.

The chain recombines TRBV30 with TRBJ2-7; possibly TRBD1 for D (6 bases). Between the trimmed V and J ends, which lost 3 bases and 3 bases, there was a span of 9 bases. Germline CDR1 GTSNPN, CDR2 SVGIG (reference sequence). The CDR3 covers 12 residues. The CDR3 region is CAWSRGGYEQYF. The CDR3 DNA reads TGTGCCTGGAGCCGAGGGGGCTACGAGCAGTACTTC.